This section outlines one T cell receptor beta chain sequence together with its context. This sample is drawn from a study of blood T cell repertoires in COVID-19. Looking at the study overall: Italy, Spain and the United States were the sources of the convalescent and acute COVID-19 samples. PBMCs, B-cell-depleted T cells, or T cells were the source of the cDNA or gDNA that made up the material.

Participants were aged about 18 to 90 years, lived in under 30 US areas, and enrolled virtually. The germline gives CDR1 MGHRA, CDR2 YSYEKL. J lost 6 bases, V lost 1 base, and 13 bases had no gene match. The length of the CDR3 is 18 residues. Produced via immunoSEQ multiplex PCR; TCRdb's table is partial and in-frame only. The top ten hold roughly 4% of the sample, which has 95,000 to 150,000 clones, roughly 84% seen once. The chain joins TRBV4-1 to TRBJ2-1, with 9 bases matching TRBD2. The sample consisted of PBMCs or T cells enriched from blood (not recorded which). The origin of this receptor is a woman aged 25-40 years who had recovered from COVID-19. This CDR3 is CASSQGGRGRRGGNEQFF. DNA of the CDR3: TGCGCCAGCAGCCAAGGCGGGAGGGGGCGCCGGGGGGGCAATGAGCAGTTCTTC.